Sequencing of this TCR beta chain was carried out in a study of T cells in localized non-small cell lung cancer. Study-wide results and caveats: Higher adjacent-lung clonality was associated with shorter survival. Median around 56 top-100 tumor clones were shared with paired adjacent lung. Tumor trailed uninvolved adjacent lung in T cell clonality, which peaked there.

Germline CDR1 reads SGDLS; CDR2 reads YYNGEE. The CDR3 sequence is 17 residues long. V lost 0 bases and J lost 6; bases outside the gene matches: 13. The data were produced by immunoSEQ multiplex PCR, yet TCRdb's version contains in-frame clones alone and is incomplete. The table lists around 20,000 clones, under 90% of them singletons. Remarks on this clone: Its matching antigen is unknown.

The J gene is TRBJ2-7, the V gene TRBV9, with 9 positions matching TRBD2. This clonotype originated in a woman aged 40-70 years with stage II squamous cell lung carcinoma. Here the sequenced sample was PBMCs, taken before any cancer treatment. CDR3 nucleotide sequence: TGTGCCAGCAGCGTAGGAGGTAGCGGGAGCAAGGATATCGAGCAGTACTTC. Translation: CASSVGGSGSKDIEQYF.